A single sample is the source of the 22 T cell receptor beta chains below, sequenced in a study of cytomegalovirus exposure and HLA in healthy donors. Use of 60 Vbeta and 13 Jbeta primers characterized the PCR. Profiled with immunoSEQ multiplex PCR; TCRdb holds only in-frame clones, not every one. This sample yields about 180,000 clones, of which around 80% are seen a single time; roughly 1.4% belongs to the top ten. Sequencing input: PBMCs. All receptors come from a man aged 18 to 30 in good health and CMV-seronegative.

CDR3 nucleotide sequence: TGCGCCAGCAGCCAAGATGAACTAGCCACAGATACGCAGTATTTT. Protein: CASSQDELATDTQYF. This chain joins TRBV4-3 and TRBJ2-3, with D maybe TRBD2 (6 bases). The length of the CDR3 is 15 residues. Trimming removed 0 bases from V and 2 bases from J, with 9 bases in between. Germline V gives CDR1 LGHNA, CDR2 YSLEER.

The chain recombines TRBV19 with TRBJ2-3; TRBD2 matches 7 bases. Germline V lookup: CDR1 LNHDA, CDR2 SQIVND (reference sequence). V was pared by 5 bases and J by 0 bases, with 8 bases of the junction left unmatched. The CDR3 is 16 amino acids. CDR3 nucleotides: TGTGCCAGTAGTGCCTTCAGTAGCGGGAGCACAGATACGCAGTATTTT. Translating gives CASSAFSSGSTDTQYF.

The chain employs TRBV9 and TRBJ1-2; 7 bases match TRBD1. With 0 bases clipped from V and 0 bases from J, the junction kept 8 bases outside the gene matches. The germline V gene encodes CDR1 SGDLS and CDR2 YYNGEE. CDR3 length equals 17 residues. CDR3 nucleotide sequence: TGTGCCAGCAGCGTAGGACTTAGACAGGGTTCTAACTATGGCTACACCTTC. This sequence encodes CASSVGLRQGSNYGYTF.

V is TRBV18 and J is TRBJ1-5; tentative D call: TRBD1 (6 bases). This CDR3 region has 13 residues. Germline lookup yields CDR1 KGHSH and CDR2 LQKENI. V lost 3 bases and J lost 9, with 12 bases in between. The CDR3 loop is CASSPSMTGPQHF. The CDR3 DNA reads TGTGCCAGCTCACCGTCGATGACAGGGCCCCAGCATTTT.

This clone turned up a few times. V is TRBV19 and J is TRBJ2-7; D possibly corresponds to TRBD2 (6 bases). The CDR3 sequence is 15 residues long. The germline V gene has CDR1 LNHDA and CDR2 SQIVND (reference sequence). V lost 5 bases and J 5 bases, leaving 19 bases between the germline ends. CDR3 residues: CASSLRDSSSHEQYF. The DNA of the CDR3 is TGTGCCAGTAGTTTACGGGACTCCTCTTCGCACGAGCAGTACTTC.

The CDR3 protein is CASSFPPGQPRELNYGYTF. CDR3 in DNA: TGCGCCAGCAGCTTTCCTCCGGGACAGCCGAGGGAACTAAACTATGGCTACACCTTC. The chain couples TRBV5-1 to TRBJ1-2, with TRBD1 identical over 7 bases. CDR3 length: 19 residues. CDR1 is SGHRS and CDR2 is YFSETQ in the germline V gene. Losses at the gene ends were 2 bases for V and 2 bases for J; bases not matched to a gene: 18.

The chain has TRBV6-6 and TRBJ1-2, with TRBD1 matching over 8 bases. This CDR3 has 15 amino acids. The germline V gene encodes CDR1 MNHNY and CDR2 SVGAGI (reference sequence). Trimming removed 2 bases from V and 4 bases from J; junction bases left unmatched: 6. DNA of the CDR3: TGTGCCAGCAGTTACGGACAGGGTCCGTTCTATGGCTACACCTTC. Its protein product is CASSYGQGPFYGYTF.

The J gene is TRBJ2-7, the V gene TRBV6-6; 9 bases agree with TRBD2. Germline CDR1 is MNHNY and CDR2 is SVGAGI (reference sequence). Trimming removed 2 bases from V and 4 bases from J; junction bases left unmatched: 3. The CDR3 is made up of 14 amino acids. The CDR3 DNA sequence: TGTGCCAGCAGTTACCTAGCGGGGTTTTACGAGCAGTACTTC. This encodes CASSYLAGFYEQYF.

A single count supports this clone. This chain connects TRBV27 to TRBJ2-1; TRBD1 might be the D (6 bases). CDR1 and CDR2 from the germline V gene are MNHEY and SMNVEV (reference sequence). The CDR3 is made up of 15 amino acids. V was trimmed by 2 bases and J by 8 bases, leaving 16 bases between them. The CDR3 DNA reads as TGTGCCAGCAGTTTAGGGGCAGGGGCGAGGGATGAGCAGTTCTTC. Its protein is CASSLGAGARDEQFF.

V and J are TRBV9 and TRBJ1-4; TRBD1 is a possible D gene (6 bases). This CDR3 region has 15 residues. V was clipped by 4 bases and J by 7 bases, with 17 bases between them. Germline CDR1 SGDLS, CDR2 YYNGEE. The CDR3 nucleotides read TGTGCCAGCAGCCCCGGGACACGGGGTAGTGAAAAACTGTTTTTT. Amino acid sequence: CASSPGTRGSEKLFF.

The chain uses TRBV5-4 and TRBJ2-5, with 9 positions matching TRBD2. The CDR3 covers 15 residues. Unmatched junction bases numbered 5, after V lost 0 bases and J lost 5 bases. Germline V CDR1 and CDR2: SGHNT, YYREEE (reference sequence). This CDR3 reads CASSLGSGRFETQYF. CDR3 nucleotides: TGTGCCAGCAGCTTGGGTAGCGGGAGATTCGAGACCCAGTACTTC.

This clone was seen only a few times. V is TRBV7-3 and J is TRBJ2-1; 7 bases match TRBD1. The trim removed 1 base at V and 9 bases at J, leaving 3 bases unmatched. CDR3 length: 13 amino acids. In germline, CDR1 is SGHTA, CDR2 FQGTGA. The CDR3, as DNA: TGTGCCAGCAGCTTAAACACAGGGGCTGAGCAGTTCTTC. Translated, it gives CASSLNTGAEQFF.

CDR3 residues: CASSYKQGYEQFF. CDR3 nucleotide sequence: TGTGCCAGCAGTTACAAACAGGGATATGAGCAGTTCTTC. The chain couples TRBV27 to TRBJ2-1; TRBD1 might be the D (6 bases). Germline V lookup: CDR1 MNHEY, CDR2 SMNVEV (reference sequence). The CDR3 has 13 residues. Trimming took 4 bases from V and 8 from J, leaving 12 bases between them.

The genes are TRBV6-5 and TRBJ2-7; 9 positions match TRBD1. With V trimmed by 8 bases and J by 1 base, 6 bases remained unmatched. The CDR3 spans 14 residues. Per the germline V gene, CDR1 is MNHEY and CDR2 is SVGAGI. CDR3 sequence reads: CASRYGTGSYEQYF. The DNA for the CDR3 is TGTGCCAGCCGGTACGGGACAGGGTCCTACGAGCAGTACTTC.

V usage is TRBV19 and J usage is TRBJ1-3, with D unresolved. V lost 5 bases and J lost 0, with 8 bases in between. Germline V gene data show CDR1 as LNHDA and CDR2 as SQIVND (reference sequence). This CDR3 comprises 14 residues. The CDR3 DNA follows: TGTGCCAGTAGTGACGGAGACTCTGGAAACACCATATATTTT. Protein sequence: CASSDGDSGNTIYF.

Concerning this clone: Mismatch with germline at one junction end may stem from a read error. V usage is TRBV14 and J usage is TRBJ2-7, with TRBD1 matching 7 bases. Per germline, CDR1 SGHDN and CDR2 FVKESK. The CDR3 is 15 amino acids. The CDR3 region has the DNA TGTGCCAGCAGCCATGGCACAGGGGCTTCCTCCGAGCAGTACTTC. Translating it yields CASSHGTGASSEQYF.

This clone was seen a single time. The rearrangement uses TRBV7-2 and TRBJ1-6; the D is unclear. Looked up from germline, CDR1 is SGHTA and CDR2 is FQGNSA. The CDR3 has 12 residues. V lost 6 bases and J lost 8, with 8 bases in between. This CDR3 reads CASRGGDSPLHF. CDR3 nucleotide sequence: TGTGCCAGCAGGGGCGGGGATTCACCCCTCCACTTT.

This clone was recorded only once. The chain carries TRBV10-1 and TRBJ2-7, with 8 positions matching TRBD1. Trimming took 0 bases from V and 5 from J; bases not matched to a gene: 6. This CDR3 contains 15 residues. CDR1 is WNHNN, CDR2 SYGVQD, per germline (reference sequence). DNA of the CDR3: TGCGCCAGCAGTGAGTCCAGGGGGCGCGGAAACGAGCAGTACTTC. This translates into CASSESRGRGNEQYF.

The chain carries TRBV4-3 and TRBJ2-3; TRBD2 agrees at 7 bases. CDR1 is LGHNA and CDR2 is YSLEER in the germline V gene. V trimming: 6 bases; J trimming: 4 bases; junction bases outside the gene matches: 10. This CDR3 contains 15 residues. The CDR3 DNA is TGCGCCAGCAGTCCCGTAAGAGCGGGATCAGATACGCAGTATTTT. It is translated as CASSPVRAGSDTQYF.

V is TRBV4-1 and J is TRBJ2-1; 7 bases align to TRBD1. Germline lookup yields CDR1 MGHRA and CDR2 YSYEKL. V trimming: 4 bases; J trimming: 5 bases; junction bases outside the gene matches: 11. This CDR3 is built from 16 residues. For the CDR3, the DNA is TGCGCCAGCAGCCCTCGACAGGGAAGACGGGACAATGAGCAGTTCTTC. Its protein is CASSPRQGRRDNEQFF.

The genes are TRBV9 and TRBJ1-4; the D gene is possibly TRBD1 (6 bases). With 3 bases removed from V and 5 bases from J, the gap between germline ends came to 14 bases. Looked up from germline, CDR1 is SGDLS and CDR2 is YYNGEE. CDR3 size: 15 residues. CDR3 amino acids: CASSASGAQNEKLFF. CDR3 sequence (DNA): TGTGCCAGCAGCGCTTCAGGGGCCCAGAATGAAAAACTGTTTTTT.

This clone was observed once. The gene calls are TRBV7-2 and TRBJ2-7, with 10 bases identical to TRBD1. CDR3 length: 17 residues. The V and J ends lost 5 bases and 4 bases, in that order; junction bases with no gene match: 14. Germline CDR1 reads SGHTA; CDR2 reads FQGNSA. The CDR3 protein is CASSPYTDRQGAYEQYF. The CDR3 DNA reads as TGTGCCAGCAGCCCTTACACCGACCGACAGGGGGCGTACGAGCAGTACTTC.